Shown below are 26 T cell receptor beta chains from a single sample sequenced in a study of blood T cell repertoires in COVID-19 (dated by TCRdb to the early 2020s). Libraries were made using the immunoSEQ multiplex PCR assay. Held by TCRdb, this immuneACCESS table contains in-frame sequences only and omits some clones. Under half of the omission traces to an unresolved V gene where checked; the cause of the rest is unknown. The sample table shows 300,000 to 350,000 clones, and 85% to 90% are seen once. The top ten clones comprise less than 3.5% of the sample. The sample consisted of peripheral blood. The receptor source for this set is a woman aged 30 to 39 with COVID-19, enrolled during active disease.

This clone came up once. The rearrangement links TRBV24-1 to TRBJ1-2; tentative D call: TRBD1 (6 bases). V was pared by 7 bases and J by 6 bases, with 14 bases between. Germline assignment: CDR1 KGHDR and CDR2 SFDVKD. The CDR3 length is 13 residues. In DNA, the CDR3 is TGTGCCACCAGGGGCCCAGGGGCCGATGGCTACACCTTC. Residues: CATRGPGADGYTF.

The gene calls are TRBV9 and TRBJ2-3; 10 nucleotides line up with TRBD2. Looked up from germline, CDR1 is SGDLS and CDR2 is YYNGEE. V dropped 7 bases and J dropped 1; count of bases not matched to a gene: 9. The CDR3 sequence is 16 residues long. CDR3 sequence (DNA): TGTGCCAGCGCTAGCGGGAGAGGGGTGGGCACAGATACGCAGTATTTT. Encoded protein: CASASGRGVGTDTQYF.

The V and J genes are TRBV12-3 or TRBV12-4 and TRBJ1-2, with D hard to call. Trimming removed 6 bases from V and 8 bases from J, with 10 bases in between. The CDR3 is 11 residues long. The CDR3 protein is CASRSMRGYTF. CDR3 nucleotides: TGTGCCAGCAGGTCCATGCGGGGCTACACCTTC.

The CDR3 DNA follows: TGTGCCACCAGCAGAGATCTAGTGGGGGCAAATACCGGGGAGCTGTTTTTT. It yields the protein CATSRDLVGANTGELFF. The rearrangement links TRBV15 to TRBJ2-2; weak D call: TRBD1 (6 bases). V was clipped by 0 bases and J by 5 bases, with 16 bases between them. The germline V gene has CDR1 LNHNV and CDR2 YYDKDF (reference sequence). CDR3 length equals 17 residues. Using reference TRBV15 and TRBJ2-2 for the parts outside the CDR3, the full variable domain is DAMVIQNPRYQVTQFGKPVTLSCSQTLNHNVMYWYQQKSSQAPKLLFHYYDKDFNNEADTPDNFQSRRPNTSFCFLDIRSPGLGDTAMYLCATSRDLVGANTGELFFGEGSRLTVL.

This sequence joins TRBV6-1 and TRBJ1-1, with no clear D. V lost 2 bases to trimming and J lost 4 bases, with 14 bases between them. This CDR3 has 15 residues. CDR1 is MNHNS, CDR2 SASEGT, per germline. This CDR3 is CASSEQRGLGTEAFF. CDR3 in DNA: TGTGCCAGCAGTGAACAACGGGGTCTAGGCACTGAAGCTTTCTTT.

The chain joins TRBV5-4 to TRBJ2-1; 8 nucleotides line up with TRBD2. The CDR3 is 13 residues long. Germline assignment: CDR1 SGHNT and CDR2 YYREEE (reference sequence). V shed 3 bases, J shed 14 bases, and the junction held 10 bases outside the gene matches. In DNA, the CDR3 is TGTGCCAGCAGCTCTTTTTTAGGGCGGGAGGAGTTCTTC. The encoded protein is CASSSFLGREEFF.

V gene TRBV7-2 combines with J gene TRBJ1-1; D not resolved. The V gene lost 5 bases and the J gene lost 1 base, with 8 bases spanning the gap. This CDR3 is 13 amino acids long. Per the germline V gene, CDR1 is SGHTA and CDR2 is FQGNSA. CDR3: CASSITENTEAFF. CDR3 bases: TGTGCCAGCAGCATAACAGAGAACACTGAAGCTTTCTTT.

This clone was counted only a few times. The chain recombines TRBV6-5 with TRBJ1-3, with a weak D call TRBD1 (5 bases). Germline assignment: CDR1 MNHEY and CDR2 SVGAGI. The CDR3 is 15 residues long. Trimming stripped 5 bases from V and 4 bases from J, with 15 bases between. The CDR3 reads CASSPGLSSGNTIYF. In nucleotides, the CDR3 is TGTGCCAGCAGTCCAGGGTTATCGAGCGGAAACACCATATATTTT.

The chain carries TRBV7-9 and TRBJ1-4; weak D call: TRBD1 (6 bases). V was pared by 4 bases and J by 7 bases, with 19 bases between. CDR1 is SEHNR, CDR2 FQNEAQ, per germline (reference sequence). The CDR3 is 16 residues long. The CDR3 reads CASSSNRDRWLEKLFF. The CDR3, as DNA: TGTGCCAGCAGCTCCAACCGAGACAGGTGGCTTGAAAAACTGTTTTTT.

This chain uses TRBV5-6 with TRBJ2-6, with TRBD1 as a possible D gene (6 bases). V was shortened by 2 bases and J by 0 bases, with 9 bases between the two germline ends. This CDR3 spans 16 amino acids. CDR1 is SGHDT and CDR2 is YYEEEE in the germline V gene. DNA of the CDR3: TGTGCCAGCAGCTTAGGGGGAGTCTCTGGGGCCAACGTCCTGACTTTC. This codes for CASSLGGVSGANVLTF. Full variable domain (rest looked up from reference TRBV5-6 and TRBJ2-6): DAGVTQSPTHLIKTRGQQVTLRCSPKSGHDTVSWYQQALGQGPQFIFQYYEEEERQRGNFPDRFSGHQFPNYSSELNVNALLLGDSALYLCASSLGGVSGANVLTFGAGSRLTVL.

The chain combines TRBV27 with TRBJ1-2, with 9 bases identical to TRBD1. The germline gives CDR1 MNHEY, CDR2 SMNVEV (reference sequence). V lost 4 bases and J lost 1; bases outside the gene matches: 10. This CDR3 has 17 residues. For the CDR3, the DNA is TGTGCCAGCAGTTCTATGGGACAGGGAGGTAGTAACTATGGCTACACCTTC. It translates to CASSSMGQGGSNYGYTF.

The gene calls are TRBV6-5 and TRBJ2-2, with D possibly being TRBD1 (6 bases). Germline loops: CDR1 MNHEY, CDR2 SVGAGI. The CDR3 has 12 amino acids. V shed 6 bases and J shed 7 bases, with 9 bases lying between them. DNA for the CDR3: TGTGCCAGCAGCGGACAGAGCGGGGAGCTGTTTTTT. This encodes CASSGQSGELFF.

This rearrangement joins TRBV28 to TRBJ2-7, with a weak D call TRBD1 (5 bases). In germline, CDR1 is MDHEN, CDR2 SYDVKM. This CDR3 comprises 13 residues. Trimming left V 6 bases short and J 12 bases short, with 21 bases between. The CDR3 region is CASSLDSKVILYF. Written as DNA, the CDR3 is TGTGCCAGCAGCCTTGACAGCAAGGTTATTCTGTACTTC.

Points on this clone: One junction end does not reproduce the germline sequence, and a read error may be involved. The rearrangement joins TRBV28 to TRBJ1-1; 7 bases align to TRBD1. The CDR3 totals 14 residues. Germline CDR1 and CDR2: MDHEN and SYDVKM. The CDR3 DNA is TGTACCAGCAGTACCACAGGGGATGGAACTGAAGCTTTCTTT. Translating it yields CTSSTTGDGTEAFF.

This chain links TRBV25-1 with TRBJ1-1, with TRBD1 identical over 8 bases. Germline V gene data show CDR1 as MGHDK and CDR2 as SYGVNS. The trim removed 1 base at V and 1 base at J, leaving 5 bases unmatched. The CDR3 is 16 residues long. In DNA form, the CDR3 reads TGTGCCAGCAGTGAATTGGGGACAGGATGGAACACTGAAGCTTTCTTT. It yields the protein CASSELGTGWNTEAFF.

This sequence joins TRBV29-1 and TRBJ2-5; 10 nucleotides align to TRBD2. CDR3 length equals 14 residues. The J segment lost 5 bases and the V segment lost 3 bases, leaving 6 bases of the junction unmatched. The germline CDR1 and CDR2 sequences are SQVTM and ANQGSEA. CDR3 DNA sequence: TGCAGCGTTGAGGCTAGCGGGAGTAGGGAGACCCAGTACTTC. Its translation: CSVEASGSRETQYF.

This sequence joins TRBV28 and TRBJ2-3, with 15 nucleotides matching TRBD2. The ends lost 5 bases at V and 6 bases at J; junction bases unmatched: 6. Germline CDR1 reads MDHEN; CDR2 reads SYDVKM. CDR3 length equals 16 residues. The CDR3 reads CASSLGTSGRSDTQYF. CDR3 nucleotide sequence: TGTGCCAGCAGTCTCGGGACTAGCGGGAGGTCGGATACGCAGTATTTT.

The gene calls are TRBV4-1 and TRBJ1-5, with 7 nucleotides matching TRBD1. There are 15 residues in the CDR3. Unmatched junction bases numbered 6, after V lost 3 bases and J lost 4 bases. From germline, CDR1 is MGHRA and CDR2 YSYEKL. The CDR3 DNA reads TGCGCCAGCAGCCAGGCCGGGACAGATAATCAGCCCCAGCATTTT. Protein sequence: CASSQAGTDNQPQHF.

This chain joins TRBV12-5 and TRBJ1-1; the D is unclear. The CDR3 runs to 13 residues. Germline V gene data show CDR1 as LGHNT and CDR2 as FRNRAP. The V gene lost 7 bases and the J gene lost 4 bases, with 13 bases spanning the gap. CDR3 amino acids: CASVQVSGTEAFF. The CDR3 DNA is TGTGCTAGTGTGCAGGTGAGTGGCACTGAAGCTTTCTTT. Full variable domain (outside the CDR3, taken from reference TRBV12-5 and TRBJ1-1): DARVTQTPRHKVTEMGQEVTMRCQPILGHNTVFWYRQTMMQGLELLAYFRNRAPLDDSGMPKDRFSAEMPDATLATLKIQPSEPRDSAVYFCASVQVSGTEAFFGQGTRLTVV.

This clone was recorded once. CDR3 coding DNA: TGCAGTGCTAGTGGGGCCTACTATGGCTACACCTTC. This encodes CSASGAYYGYTF. The chain carries TRBV20-1 and TRBJ1-2; a weak D match, TRBD1 (5 bases). The CDR3 runs 12 residues. Germline V lookup: CDR1 DFQATT, CDR2 SNEGSKA (reference sequence). The V end was cut by 3 bases, the J end by 3 bases, with 8 bases between.

V is TRBV5-5 and J is TRBJ2-6; 8 bases map to TRBD1. The CDR3 has 14 residues. J gave up 9 bases and V 3 bases, and 5 bases lay outside the gene matches. Germline lookup yields CDR1 SGHKS and CDR2 YYEKEE (reference sequence). As DNA, the CDR3 is TGTGCCAGCAGCTCGAGACAGGGGTTCAACGTCCTGACTTTC. Translated: CASSSRQGFNVLTF.

The V gene is TRBV28, the J gene TRBJ2-7, with 12 bases aligning to TRBD2. The germline V gene encodes CDR1 MDHEN and CDR2 SYDVKM. The CDR3 contains 13 residues. Trimming cost V 7 bases and J 10 bases; bases outside gene matches: 8. The CDR3 DNA reads as TGTGCCAGCACCTGGACTAGCGGGGATCGCCAGTACTTC. Amino acids: CASTWTSGDRQYF.

The chain carries TRBV19 and TRBJ1-1; TRBD1 might be the D (5 bases). Germline values: CDR1 LNHDA, CDR2 SQIVND (reference sequence). Trimming removed 3 bases from V and 4 bases from J, with 12 bases in between. The CDR3 runs 14 residues. The CDR3 loop reads CASSISREATEAFF. CDR3 sequence (DNA): TGTGCCAGTAGTATTAGCAGGGAGGCCACTGAAGCTTTCTTT.

The chain combines TRBV7-2 with TRBJ2-1; D unresolved. V was trimmed by 5 bases and J by 9 bases, leaving 14 bases between them. In germline, CDR1 is SGHTA, CDR2 FQGNSA. The CDR3 spans 13 residues. The CDR3 here is CASSLAGHSEQFF. CDR3 nucleotides: TGTGCCAGCAGCCTCGCTGGTCATAGTGAGCAGTTCTTC.

Only one count was recorded for this clone. The J gene is TRBJ2-7, the V gene TRBV5-4; 7 nucleotides agree with TRBD1. Germline V gene lookup returns CDR1 SGHNT and CDR2 YYREEE (reference sequence). CDR3 length equals 15 residues. J lost 2 bases, V lost 0 bases, and 5 bases had no gene match. CDR3 in amino acids: CASSLGTGLPYEQYF. The CDR3, as DNA: TGTGCCAGCAGCTTGGGGACAGGTCTACCCTACGAGCAGTACTTC.

This clone turned up a few times. The CDR3 is CASSPGTVSGNTIYF. CDR3 in DNA: TGTGCCAGCAGCCCCGGGACAGTCTCTGGAAACACCATATATTTT. The chain is built from TRBV5-8 and TRBJ1-3, with 7 bases matching TRBD1. V was clipped by 4 bases and J by 0 bases; unmatched bases: 4. In germline, CDR1 is SGHTS, CDR2 YDEGEE. The CDR3 is 15 residues long.